Given below is one TCR beta chain in context. Its antigen specificity is not known. Per-nucleotide qualities are absent, and no much larger clonotype sits a single base away. This entry comes from a study of T cell responses to AZD1222 COVID-19 vaccine (dated by TCRdb to about 2021). Some background on the complete study: AZD1222 recipients given second doses at about 4 weeks or at about 12 weeks were pooled, since spike-specific TCR depth and breadth were not found to differ between the two schedules. A total of more than 230 trial participants underwent TCR sequencing, of whom nearly 210 had received two doses of AZD1222 and 26 had received two doses of the MenACWY control vaccine. Enrollment into the trials was organized by age into subgroups of 18-55, 56-69 and 70-plus years, and those subgroups contained about 160, 30 and 59 TCR-sequenced participants, respectively. Study-wide findings and limitations: A significant rise in spike-specific TCR breadth and depth was observed after two AZD1222 doses relative to day 0 and relative to MenACWY recipients. Vaccine-associated CD4 TCRs spanned the whole spike protein, with dominant responses in regions 160-218 and 743-854. Because no samples from the day 14 peak response were available, repertoires could be characterized only after the peak T cell response. In the small 56-69-year group, the increase in depth fell short of significance, most likely because of low power. Participants were mostly white British and included more females than males, and it was suggested by the authors that clonal diversity may have been underestimated. Conclusions about previously exposed vaccinees were limited because only five to seven AZD1222 recipients were SARS-CoV-2 seropositive at baseline. Nearly half of unique spike-specific TCRs reportedly recognized epitopes outside regions mutated in the B.1.351 and B.1.1.7 variants.

V drops 4 bases and J drops 2 bases, leaving 15 bases in between. Including cysteine and phenylalanine, the CDR3 has 16 amino acids. Here the CDR3 DNA is all that survives: 48 bases in frame from base 1. Taken from the germline V gene, the CDR1 and CDR2 loops are SGHRS and YFSETQ. The time point label, read with the paper, signifies: baseline before first vaccination. The vaccinee samples were drawn from two UK trials, COV001 and COV002, one of which was a single-blind randomized controlled phase 2/3 trial testing AZD1222 (ChAdOx1 nCoV-19) in healthy adults. For TCRbeta chain sequencing, PBMC samples from trial participants were taken at day 0 and at day 28 after the second dose. The CDR3 regions of human TCRbeta chains were analyzed by immunosequencing. In the source study's methods: TCRs in the repertoires were matched against a reference library of SARS-CoV-2-specific TCRs that had been generated with the MIRA antigen-specificity platform. Breadth was defined as the fraction of unique TCRs that were SARS-CoV-2-associated. Depth was defined as the fraction of total T cells that were SARS-CoV-2-associated. Using the MIRA data, every spike-specific TCR was mapped to the spike region that the TCR reacted to and assigned to either a CD4 or a CD8 class. Log10-transformed breadth and depth values were compared by one-way ANOVA with Sidak's multiple comparisons tests. In TCRdb, the immuneACCESS table is reduced to in-frame sequences with V and J assigned. These tables do not hold every clone; where another copy was compared, an unresolved V gene accounts for under half, and the others remain unexplained. V and J calls and clone size are copied from that table; D and trimming were computed from the DNA. The sample yields about 170,000 clones; roughly 90% were counted once. The top ten constitute over 1.5% of the sample.

This TCR derives from an adult in good health. The V gene is TRBV5-1 and the J gene is TRBJ2-2; TRBD1 could be the D gene, as 6 bases match. The sample was peripheral blood, taken on day 0 of AZD1222 vaccination. CDR3 reads: CASSPQTGQNTGELFF. In nucleotides, the sequence is TGCGCCAGCAGCCCGCAGACAGGACAAAACACCGGGGAGCTGTTTTTT.